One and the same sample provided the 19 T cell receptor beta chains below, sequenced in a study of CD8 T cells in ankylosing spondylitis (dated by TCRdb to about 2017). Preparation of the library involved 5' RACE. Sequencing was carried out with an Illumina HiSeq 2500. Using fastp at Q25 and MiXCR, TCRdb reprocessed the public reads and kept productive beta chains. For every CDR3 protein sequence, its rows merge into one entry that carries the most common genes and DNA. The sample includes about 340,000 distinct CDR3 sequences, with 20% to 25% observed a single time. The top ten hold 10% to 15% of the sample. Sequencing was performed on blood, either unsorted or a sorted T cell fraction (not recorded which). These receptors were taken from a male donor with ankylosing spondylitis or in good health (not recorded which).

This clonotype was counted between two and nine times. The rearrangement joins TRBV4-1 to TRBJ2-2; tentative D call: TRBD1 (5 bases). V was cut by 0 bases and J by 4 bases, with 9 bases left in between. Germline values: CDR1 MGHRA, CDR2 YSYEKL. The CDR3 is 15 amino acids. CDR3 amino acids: CASSQDPQGTGELFF. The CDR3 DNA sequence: TGCGCCAGCAGCCAAGATCCGCAGGGCACCGGGGAGCTGTTTTTT.

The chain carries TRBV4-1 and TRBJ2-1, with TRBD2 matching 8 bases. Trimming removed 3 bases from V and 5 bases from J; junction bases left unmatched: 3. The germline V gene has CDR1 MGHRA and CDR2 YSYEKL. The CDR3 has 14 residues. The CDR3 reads CASSHGGANNEQFF. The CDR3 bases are TGCGCCAGCAGCCACGGGGGGGCCAACAATGAGCAGTTCTTC.

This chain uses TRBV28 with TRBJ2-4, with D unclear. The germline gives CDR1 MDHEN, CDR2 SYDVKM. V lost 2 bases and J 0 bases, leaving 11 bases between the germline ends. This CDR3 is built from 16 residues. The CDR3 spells CASSLGVDLAKNIQYF. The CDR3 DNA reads TGTGCCAGCAGTTTAGGCGTCGACCTAGCCAAAAACATTCAGTACTTC. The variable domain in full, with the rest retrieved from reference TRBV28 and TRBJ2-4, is DVKVTQSSRYLVKRTGEKVFLECVQDMDHENMFWYRQDPGLGLRLIYFSYDVKMKEKGDIPEGYSVSREKKERFSLILESASTNQTSMYLCASSLGVDLAKNIQYFGAGTRLSVL.

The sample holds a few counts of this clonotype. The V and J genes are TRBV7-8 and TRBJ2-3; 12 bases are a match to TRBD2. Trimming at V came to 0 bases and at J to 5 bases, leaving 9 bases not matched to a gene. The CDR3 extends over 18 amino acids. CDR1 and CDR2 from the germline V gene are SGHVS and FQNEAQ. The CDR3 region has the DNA TGTGCCAGCAGCTTAGCGTTTGCTAGCGGGGGGGCCGAAGATACGCAGTATTTT. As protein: CASSLAFASGGAEDTQYF. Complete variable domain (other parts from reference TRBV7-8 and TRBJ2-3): GAGVSQSPRYKVAKRGQDVALRCDPISGHVSLFWYQQALGQGPEFLTYFQNEAQLDKSGLPSDRFFAERPEGSVSTLKIQRTQQEDSAVYLCASSLAFASGGAEDTQYFGPGTRLTVL.

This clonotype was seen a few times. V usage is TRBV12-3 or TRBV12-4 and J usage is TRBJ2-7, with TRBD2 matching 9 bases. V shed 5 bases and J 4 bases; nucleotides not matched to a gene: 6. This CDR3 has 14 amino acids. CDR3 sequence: CASSPRTSAYEQYF. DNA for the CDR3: TGTGCCAGCAGTCCCCGGACTAGCGCTTACGAGCAGTACTTC.

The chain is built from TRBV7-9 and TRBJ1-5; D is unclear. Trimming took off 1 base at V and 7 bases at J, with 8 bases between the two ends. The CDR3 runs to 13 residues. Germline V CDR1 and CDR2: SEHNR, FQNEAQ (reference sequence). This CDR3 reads CASSLGSGQPQHF. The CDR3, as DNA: TGTGCCAGCAGCTTAGGGTCGGGGCAGCCCCAGCATTTT.

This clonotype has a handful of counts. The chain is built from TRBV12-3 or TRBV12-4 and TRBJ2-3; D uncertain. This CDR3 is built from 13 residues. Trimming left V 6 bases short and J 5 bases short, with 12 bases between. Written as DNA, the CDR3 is TGTGCCAGCAGCTCCAGCCCAGTAGATACGCAGTATTTT. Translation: CASSSSPVDTQYF.

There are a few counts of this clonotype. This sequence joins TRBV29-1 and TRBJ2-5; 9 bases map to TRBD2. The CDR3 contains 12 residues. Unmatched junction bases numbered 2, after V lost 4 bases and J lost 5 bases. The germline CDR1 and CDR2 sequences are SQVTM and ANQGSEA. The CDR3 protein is CSVAGLAETQYF. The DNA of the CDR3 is TGCAGCGTTGCGGGACTAGCTGAGACCCAGTACTTC. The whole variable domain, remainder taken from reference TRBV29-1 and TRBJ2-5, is SAVISQKPSRDICQRGTSLTIQCQVDSQVTMMFWYRQQPGQSLTLIATANQGSEATYESGFVIDKFPISRPNLTFSTLTVSNMSPEDSSIYLCSVAGLAETQYFGPGTRLLVL.

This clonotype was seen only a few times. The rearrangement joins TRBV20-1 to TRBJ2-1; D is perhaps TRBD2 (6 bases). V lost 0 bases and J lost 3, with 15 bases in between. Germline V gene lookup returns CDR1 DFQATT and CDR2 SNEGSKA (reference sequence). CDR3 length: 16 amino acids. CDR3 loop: CSARDRGLAIYNEQFF. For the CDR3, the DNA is TGCAGTGCTAGAGATCGCGGCCTAGCGATCTACAATGAGCAGTTCTTC.

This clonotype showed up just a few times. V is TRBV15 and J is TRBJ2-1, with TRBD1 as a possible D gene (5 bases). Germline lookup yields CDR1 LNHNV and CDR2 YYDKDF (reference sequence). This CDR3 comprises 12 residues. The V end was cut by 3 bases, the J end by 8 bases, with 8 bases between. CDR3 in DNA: TGTGCCACCAGCAGGAACAGGTATGAGCAGTTCTTC. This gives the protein CATSRNRYEQFF. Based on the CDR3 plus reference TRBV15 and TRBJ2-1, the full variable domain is DAMVIQNPRYQVTQFGKPVTLSCSQTLNHNVMYWYQQKSSQAPKLLFHYYDKDFNNEADTPDNFQSRRPNTSFCFLDIRSPGLGDTAMYLCATSRNRYEQFFGPGTRLTVL.

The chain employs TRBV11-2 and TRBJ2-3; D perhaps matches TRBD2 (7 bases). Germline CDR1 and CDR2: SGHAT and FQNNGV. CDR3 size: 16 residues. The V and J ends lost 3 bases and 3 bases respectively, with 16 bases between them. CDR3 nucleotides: TGTGCCAGCAGCTTTGACGGGGGGCTGGGGACAGATACGCAGTATTTT. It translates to CASSFDGGLGTDTQYF. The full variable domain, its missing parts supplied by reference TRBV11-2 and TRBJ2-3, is EAGVAQSPRYKIIEKRQSVAFWCNPISGHATLYWYQQILGQGPKLLIQFQNNGVVDDSQLPKDRFSAERLKGVDSTLKIQPAKLEDSAVYLCASSFDGGLGTDTQYFGPGTRLTVL.

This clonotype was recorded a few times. The CDR3 region is CASSLSRVSSYEQYF. In DNA form, the CDR3 reads TGTGCCAGCAGCCTCTCGAGGGTAAGCTCCTACGAGCAGTACTTC. V is TRBV3-1 and J is TRBJ2-7; D is possibly TRBD2 (5 bases). With 4 bases removed from V and 0 bases from J, the gap between germline ends came to 13 bases. CDR3 length: 15 amino acids. Germline-derived CDR1 and CDR2 are LGHDT and YNNKEL (reference sequence).

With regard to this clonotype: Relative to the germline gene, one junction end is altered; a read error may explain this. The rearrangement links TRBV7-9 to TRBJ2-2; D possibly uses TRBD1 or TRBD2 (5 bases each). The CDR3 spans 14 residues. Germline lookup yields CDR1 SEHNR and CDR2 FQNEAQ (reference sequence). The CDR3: CASSLDGNTGDLFF. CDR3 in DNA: TGTGCCAGCAGCTTAGACGGGAACACCGGGGACCTGTTTTTT.

The CDR3 protein is CASSGRGHYEQYF. The CDR3 nucleotides read TGTGCCAGCTCTGGCAGGGGGCACTACGAGCAGTACTTC. The chain carries TRBV6-1 and TRBJ2-7; TRBD1 matches 8 bases. J was trimmed by 3 bases and V by 8 bases; bases with no gene match: 6. Germline CDR1 is MNHNS and CDR2 is SASEGT. The CDR3 covers 13 residues.

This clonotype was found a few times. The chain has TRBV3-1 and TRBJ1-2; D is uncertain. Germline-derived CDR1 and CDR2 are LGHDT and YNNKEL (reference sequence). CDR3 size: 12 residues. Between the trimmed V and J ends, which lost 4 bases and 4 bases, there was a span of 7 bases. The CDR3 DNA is TGTGCCAGCAGCCGCCGGGGCTATGGCTACACCTTC. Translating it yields CASSRRGYGYTF.

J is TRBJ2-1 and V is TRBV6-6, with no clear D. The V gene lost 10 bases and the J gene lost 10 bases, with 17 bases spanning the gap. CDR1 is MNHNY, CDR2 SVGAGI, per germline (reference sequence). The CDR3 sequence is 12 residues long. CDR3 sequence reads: CATDSPPGEQFF. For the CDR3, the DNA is TGTGCCACCGACTCCCCCCCTGGGGAGCAGTTCTTC.

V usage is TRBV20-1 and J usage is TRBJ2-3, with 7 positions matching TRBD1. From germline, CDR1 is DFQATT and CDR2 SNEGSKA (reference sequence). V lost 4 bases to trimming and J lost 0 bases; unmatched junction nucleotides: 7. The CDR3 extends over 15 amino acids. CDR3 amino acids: CSATSTGLSTDTQYF. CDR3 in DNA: TGCAGTGCTACCTCGACAGGGCTTAGCACAGATACGCAGTATTTT.

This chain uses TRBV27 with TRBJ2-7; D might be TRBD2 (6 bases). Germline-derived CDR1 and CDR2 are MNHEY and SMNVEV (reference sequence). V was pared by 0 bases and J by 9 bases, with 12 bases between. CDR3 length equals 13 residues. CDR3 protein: CASSLSGSEGQYF. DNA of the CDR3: TGTGCCAGCAGTTTATCGGGGTCGGAGGGGCAGTACTTC.

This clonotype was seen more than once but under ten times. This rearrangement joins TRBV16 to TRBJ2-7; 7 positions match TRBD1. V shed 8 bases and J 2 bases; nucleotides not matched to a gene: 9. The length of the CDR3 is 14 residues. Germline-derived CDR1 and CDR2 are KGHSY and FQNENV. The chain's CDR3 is CASALTGFAYEQYF. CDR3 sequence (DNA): TGTGCCAGCGCACTGACAGGGTTCGCCTACGAGCAGTACTTC.